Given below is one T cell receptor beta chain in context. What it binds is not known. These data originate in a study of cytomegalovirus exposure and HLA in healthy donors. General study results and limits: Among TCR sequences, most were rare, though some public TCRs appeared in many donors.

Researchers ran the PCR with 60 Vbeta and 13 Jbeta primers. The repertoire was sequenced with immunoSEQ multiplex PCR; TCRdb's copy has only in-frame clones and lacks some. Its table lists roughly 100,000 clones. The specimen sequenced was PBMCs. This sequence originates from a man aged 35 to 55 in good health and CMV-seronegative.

The CDR3 sequence: CAISEWPNQPQHF. DNA for the CDR3: TGTGCCATCAGTGAATGGCCAAATCAGCCCCAGCATTTT. V gene TRBV10-3 combines with J gene TRBJ1-5; D is uncertain. This CDR3 comprises 13 residues. V was trimmed by 3 bases and J by 4 bases, leaving 7 bases between them. Germline V lookup: CDR1 ENHRY, CDR2 SYGVKD.